This T cell receptor (beta chain) was found in a study of blood T cell repertoires in COVID-19 (dated by TCRdb to 2018 to 2021). Background on the whole study: Samples covering the acute and convalescent phases of COVID-19 were provided by collaborators in the United States, Italy and Spain. The material from the prospective study consisted of cDNA or gDNA derived from T cells, B-cell-depleted T cells, or PBMCs. The dataset comprised deeply sampled blood TCRbeta repertoires from subjects exposed to, actively infected with, or recovered from COVID-19. A freely available public database, intended as a resource for researchers studying the immune response to SARS-CoV-2, is where the repertoires were released. Samples were obtained from the ongoing ImmuneRACE study (first 160 participants) and from about 1,300 subjects provided by 6 global collaborators. The sample metadata nearly always contained a de-identified subject ID, COVID-19 status, age in years and sex. Where available, HLA class I and class II types were taken from metadata supplied by the sample provider and were not determined by assay-based typing. On the study overall, not on this receptor specifically: How much clinical and demographic metadata was included differed by source and by participant, and the metadata was provided uncurated.

The immunoSEQ Assay, a bias-controlled multiplex PCR, was used to amplify TCRbeta CDR3 regions from genomic DNA. The authors' pipeline ran thus. Nucleated cell counts per sample were estimated from amplification of reference gene primers within the assay. To quantify the absolute abundance of each unique TCRbeta CDR3 rearrangement, sequence reads were collapsed and filtered. For each sample, productive Simpson clonality was calculated as the square root of Simpson's diversity index across productive rearrangements. TCRdb holds this immuneACCESS table with in-frame rearrangements only. Some clones are missing; in checked studies, unresolved V genes explain under half, and the rest has no known cause. V, J and clone size reflect that table, while D and trimming were determined from the DNA. For this sample there are under 150,000 clones; roughly 80% appear just once. The top ten clones comprise around 9.5% of the sample.

CDR1 and CDR2 (SGHTA, FQGNSA) derive from the germline V gene. V lost 5 bases and J lost 2 bases, and the count of bases not matched to a germline gene is 7. The CDR3 contains 16 residues, cysteine and phenylalanine counted. Only the CDR3 DNA stays, 48 bases, in frame from base 1. This clone was seen a handful of times. The specificity of this receptor is unknown. Base qualities are not provided; no much larger clone lies one nucleotide away. Whole blood was collected in K2EDTA tubes by collaborating institutions according to the institutions' own protocols. For TCRbeta analysis, collaborators shipped samples in one of three forms: frozen whole blood, isolated PBMCs, or DNA extracted from either of those sample types.

The sequence was collected from a woman between 45 and 60 years old with active or convalescent COVID-19. Source material: peripheral blood. The chain is made from TRBV7-2 and TRBJ2-7; 12 bases in between match TRBD2. CDR3 reads: CASSSTGLAGPYEQYF. The nucleotide sequence reads as follows: TGTGCCAGCAGCAGTACGGGACTAGCGGGCCCCTACGAGCAGTACTTC.